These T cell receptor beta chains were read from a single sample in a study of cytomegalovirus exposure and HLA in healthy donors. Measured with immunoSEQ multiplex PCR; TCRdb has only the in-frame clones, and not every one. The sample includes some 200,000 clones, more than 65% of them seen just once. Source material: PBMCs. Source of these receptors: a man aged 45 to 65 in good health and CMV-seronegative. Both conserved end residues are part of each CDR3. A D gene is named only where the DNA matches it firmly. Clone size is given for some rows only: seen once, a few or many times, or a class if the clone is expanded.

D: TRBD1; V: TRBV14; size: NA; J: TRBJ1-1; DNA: TGTGCCAGCAGCGCCTACAGGGGGTTAGCCACTGAAGCTTTCTTT; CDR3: CASSAYRGLATEAFF
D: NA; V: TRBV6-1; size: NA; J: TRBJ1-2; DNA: TGTGCCAGCAGCCGGACAGTGGACAACTATGGCTACACCTTC; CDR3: CASSRTVDNYGYTF
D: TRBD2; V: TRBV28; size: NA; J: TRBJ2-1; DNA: TGTGCCAGCATGGGTCTAGCGGGAGGAACGACGAATGAGCAGTTCTTC; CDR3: CASMGLAGGTTNEQFF
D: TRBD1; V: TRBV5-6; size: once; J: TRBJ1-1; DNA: TGTGCCAGCAGCTGGGACAGGAACACTGAAGCTTTCTTT; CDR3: CASSWDRNTEAFF
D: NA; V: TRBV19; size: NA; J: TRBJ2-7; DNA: TGTGCCAGTAGTAGACAACCACCCTACGAGCAGTACTTC; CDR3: CASSRQPPYEQYF
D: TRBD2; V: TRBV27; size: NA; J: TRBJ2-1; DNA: TGTGCCAGCAGTTTATTCGGGCGGGAGGGCCACGTTGAGCAGTTCTTC; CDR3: CASSLFGREGHVEQFF
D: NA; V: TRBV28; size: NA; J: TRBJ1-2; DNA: TGTGCCAGCAGCCTCATGAGGCGCTCTAACTATGGCTACACCTTC; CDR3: CASSLMRRSNYGYTF
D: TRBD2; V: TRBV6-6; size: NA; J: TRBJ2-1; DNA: TGTGCCAGCAGTTTAGCGGGAGTCCGTAATGAGCAGTTCTTC; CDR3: CASSLAGVRNEQFF
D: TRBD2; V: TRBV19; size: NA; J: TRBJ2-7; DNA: TGTGCCAGTAGTATAGGCGGGAGTCTAACCAACGAGCAGTACTTC; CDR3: CASSIGGSLTNEQYF
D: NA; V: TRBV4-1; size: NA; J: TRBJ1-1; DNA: TGCGCCAGCAGCCAAACTCAGGGGATCTACACTGAAGCTTTCTTT; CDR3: CASSQTQGIYTEAFF
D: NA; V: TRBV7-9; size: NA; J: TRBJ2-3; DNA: TGTGCCAGCAGCCCAAGGGAGTTCCCGGCTGCAGATACGCAGTATTTT; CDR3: CASSPREFPAADTQYF
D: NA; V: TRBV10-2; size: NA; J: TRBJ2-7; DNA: TGCGCCAGCAGTGAGGCGGGAAATTACTACGAGCAGTACTTC; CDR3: CASSEAGNYYEQYF
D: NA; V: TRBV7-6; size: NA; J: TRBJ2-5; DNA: TGTGCCAGCAGCTTGCCCAGGGGCGGTGGGGAGCAGTACTTC; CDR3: CASSLPRGGGEQYF
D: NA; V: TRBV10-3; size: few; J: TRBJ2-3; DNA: TGTGCCATCAGTGAGGGCGTGGGAGGCCCGGGAGATACGCAGTATTTT; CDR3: CAISEGVGGPGDTQYF
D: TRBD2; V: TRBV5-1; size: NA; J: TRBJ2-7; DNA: TGCGCCAGCAGCCTAGCGGGGTCGCCCTACGAGCAGTACTTC; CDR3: CASSLAGSPYEQYF
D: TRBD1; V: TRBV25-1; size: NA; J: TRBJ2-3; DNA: TGTGCCACATGGACAGGGGTAGCGGATACGCAGTATTTT; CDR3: CATWTGVADTQYF
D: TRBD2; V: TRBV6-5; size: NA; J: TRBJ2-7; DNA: TGTGCCAGCAGGGATAGCGGGAGGGCCTCCTACGAGCAGTACTTC; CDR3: CASRDSGRASYEQYF
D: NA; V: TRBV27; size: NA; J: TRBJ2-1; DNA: TGTGCCAGCAGTCCTCGACAGATCCCCTGCAATGAGCAGTTCTTC; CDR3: CASSPRQIPCNEQFF
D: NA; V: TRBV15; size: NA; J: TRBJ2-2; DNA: TGTGCCACCAGCGGAGGGTATAGCGGTACCGGGGAGCTGTTTTTT; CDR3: CATSGGYSGTGELFF
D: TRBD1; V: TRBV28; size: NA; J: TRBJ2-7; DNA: TGTGCCAGCAGTGTGGGGGACAGGCGATGGGGGCAGTACTTC; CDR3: CASSVGDRRWGQYF
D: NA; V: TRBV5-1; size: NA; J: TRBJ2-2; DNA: TGCGCCAGCAGCTTGGCCGCGGGGGCCACCGGGGAGCTGTTTTTT; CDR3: CASSLAAGATGELFF
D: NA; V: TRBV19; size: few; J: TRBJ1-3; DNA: TGTGCCAGTAGTAAAACTTTCGTCTCTTTCTCTGGAAACACCATATATTTT; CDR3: CASSKTFVSFSGNTIYF
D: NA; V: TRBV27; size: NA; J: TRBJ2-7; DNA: TGTGCCAGCAGTTGGGCGGGACAGCTCTACGAGCAGTACTTC; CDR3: CASSWAGQLYEQYF
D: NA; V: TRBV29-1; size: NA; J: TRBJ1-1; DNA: TGCAGCGTTGAAGAAACAGGGTGGACTGAAGCTTTCTTT; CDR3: CSVEETGWTEAFF
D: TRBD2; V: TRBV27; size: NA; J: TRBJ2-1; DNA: TGTGCCAGCAGTCGCACCGGGACTAGCGGGAATAATGAGCAGTTCTTC; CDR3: CASSRTGTSGNNEQFF
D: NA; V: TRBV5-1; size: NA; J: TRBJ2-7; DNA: TGCGCCAGCAGCACAGGAGCCTACGAGCAGTACTTC; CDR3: CASSTGAYEQYF
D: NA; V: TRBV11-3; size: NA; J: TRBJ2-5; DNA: TGTGCCAGCAGCCGGGACTACCAAGAGACCCAGTACTTC; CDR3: CASSRDYQETQYF
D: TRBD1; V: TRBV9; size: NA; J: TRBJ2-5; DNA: TGTGCCAGCAGCGTAGGGGCAGGGGGCAGCCAAGAGACCCAGTACTTC; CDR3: CASSVGAGGSQETQYF
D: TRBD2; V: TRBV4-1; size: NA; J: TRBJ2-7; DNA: TGCGCCAGCTCAGCGGGAGGCGCCTACGAGCAGTACTTC; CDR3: CASSAGGAYEQYF
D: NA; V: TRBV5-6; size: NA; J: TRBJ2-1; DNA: TGTGCCAGCAGCTTGGAGACGTTAGCTAACAATGAGCAGTTCTTC; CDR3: CASSLETLANNEQFF